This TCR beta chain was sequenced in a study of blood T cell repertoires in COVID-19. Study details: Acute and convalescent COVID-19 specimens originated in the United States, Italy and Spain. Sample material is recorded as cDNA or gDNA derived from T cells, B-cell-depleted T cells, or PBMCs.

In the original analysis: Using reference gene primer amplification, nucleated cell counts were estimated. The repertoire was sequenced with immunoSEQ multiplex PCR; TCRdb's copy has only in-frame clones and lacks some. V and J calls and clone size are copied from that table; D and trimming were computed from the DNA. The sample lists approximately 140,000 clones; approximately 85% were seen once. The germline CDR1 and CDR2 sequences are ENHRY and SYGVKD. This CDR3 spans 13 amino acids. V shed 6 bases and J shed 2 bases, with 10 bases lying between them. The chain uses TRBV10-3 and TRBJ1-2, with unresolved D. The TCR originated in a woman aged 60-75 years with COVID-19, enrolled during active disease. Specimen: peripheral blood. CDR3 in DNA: TGTGCCATCAGGAGTGATCAAAACTATGGCTACACCTTC. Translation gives CAIRSDQNYGYTF.